Sequencing of this T cell receptor beta chain was carried out in a study of blood T cell repertoires in COVID-19. It was during active infection that Seattle patients were enrolled and then longitudinally followed. Generated by immunoSEQ multiplex PCR, the TCRdb table keeps only in-frame clones and is missing some. This sample has 450,000 or so clones, with around 91% found just once. The CDR3 consists of 15 residues. The germline V gene has CDR1 MNHEY and CDR2 SVGAGI. The ends were cut back, 5 bases at V and 2 bases at J, with 16 bases in the middle. This clonotype originated in a woman in her 40s with COVID-19, enrolled during active disease. The rearrangement joins TRBV6-5 to TRBJ2-7; tentative D call: TRBD1 (6 bases). The specimen sequenced was peripheral blood. CDR3 loop: CASSLTGLEAYEQYF. CDR3 nucleotides: TGTGCCAGCAGTCTAACAGGGTTAGAGGCCTACGAGCAGTACTTC.